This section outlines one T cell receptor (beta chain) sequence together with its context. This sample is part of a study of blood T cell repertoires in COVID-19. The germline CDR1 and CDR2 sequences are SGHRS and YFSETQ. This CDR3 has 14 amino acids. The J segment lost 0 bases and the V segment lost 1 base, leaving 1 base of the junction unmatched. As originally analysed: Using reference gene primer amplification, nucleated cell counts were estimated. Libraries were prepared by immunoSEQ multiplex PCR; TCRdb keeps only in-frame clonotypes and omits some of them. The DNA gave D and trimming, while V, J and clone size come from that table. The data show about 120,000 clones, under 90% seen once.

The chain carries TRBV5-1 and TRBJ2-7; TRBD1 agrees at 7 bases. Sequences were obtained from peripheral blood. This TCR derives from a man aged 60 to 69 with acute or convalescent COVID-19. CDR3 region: CASSLTGDSYEQYF. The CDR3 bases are TGCGCCAGCAGCTTGACAGGGGACTCCTACGAGCAGTACTTC.